These T cell receptor beta chains were read from a single sample in a study of response to subunit inactivated influenza vaccine. TCRdb called the RT-PCR reads again in MiXCR, with one record for every CDR3 protein. Altogether roughly 540,000 distinct CDR3 sequences are present, roughly a quarter being singletons, with the ten largest covering around 2.8%. The same specimen was also included in a second study, on T cells expressing NK-cell markers.

Material: CD4+ T cells sorted from PBMCs, obtained about 13 days after vaccination. These receptors were taken from a man in his forties or fifties who received an inactivated influenza vaccine. CDR3s include the opening cysteine and the closing phenylalanine or tryptophan. Fields, in order: D gene, J gene, V gene, clone size, CDR3 DNA, CDR3 protein. A D gene is named only where the DNA matches it firmly. Size tells how often a clone was seen (once, few, many) or the class of an expanded clone, and some rows leave it out.

TRBD1	TRBJ2-6	TRBV5-1	.	TGCGCCAGCAGCACCGGACAGGGGTTCCTCTCTGGGGCCAACGTCCTGACTTTC	CASSTGQGFLSGANVLTF
.	TRBJ2-4	TRBV7-2	.	TGTGCCAGCAGCTATGGGGGCAGGGGCTTCGCCAAAAACATTCAGTACTTC	CASSYGGRGFAKNIQYF
TRBD2	TRBJ2-7	TRBV30	.	TGTGCCTGGAGTGGCCTACTAGCGGGTCTTGCCGAGCAGTACTTC	CAWSGLLAGLAEQYF
TRBD1	TRBJ1-4	TRBV12-3/TRBV12-4	.	TGTGCCAGCAGAAGGGGGACAGTTGAAAAACTGTTTTTT	CASRRGTVEKLFF
.	TRBJ2-5	TRBV5-1	.	TGCGCCAGCAGCTTGTCCGGGGGGCTCGGGCAAGAGACCCAGTACTTC	CASSLSGGLGQETQYF
.	TRBJ2-3	TRBV7-2	.	TGTGCCAGCAGCTTACAGGCGGGATTGTCGGATACGCAGTATTTT	CASSLQAGLSDTQYF
.	TRBJ1-5	TRBV20-1	.	TGCAGTGCTAACCAGGGACCCAATCAGCCCCAGCATTTT	CSANQGPNQPQHF
.	TRBJ2-3	TRBV20-1	few	TGCAGTGCTAGAGATCTCGAGGATTTCCGTACAGATACGCAGTATTTT	CSARDLEDFRTDTQYF
.	TRBJ1-2	TRBV7-2	.	TGTGCCAGCAGCTTAGGGACAGTTAATGGCTACACCTTC	CASSLGTVNGYTF
TRBD2	TRBJ2-1	TRBV7-2	.	TGTGCCAGCAGCTCGGGACTAGCGGGGGCTTACAATGAGCAGTTCTTC	CASSSGLAGAYNEQFF
.	TRBJ2-1	TRBV11-2	few	TGTGCCAGCAGCTTAGAGGCTAGCGCGAGCTCCTACAATGAGCAGTTCTTC	CASSLEASASSYNEQFF
.	TRBJ1-4	TRBV7-9	.	TGTGCCAGCAGCCCCCGGACAGAAAAACTGTTTTTT	CASSPRTEKLFF
TRBD1	TRBJ2-2	TRBV9	.	TGTGCCAGCAGCACAGGGACAGGACCTAACACCGGGGAGCTGTTTTTT	CASSTGTGPNTGELFF
.	TRBJ2-5	TRBV30	.	TGTGCCTGGAGTGTACTATCAGAAAGGACCCAGTACTTC	CAWSVLSERTQYF
.	TRBJ1-1	TRBV5-1	few	TGCGCCAGCAGCTTGGACAGGGTGGTCGCTGAAGCTTTCTTT	CASSLDRVVAEAFF
TRBD1	TRBJ1-5	TRBV9	.	TGTGCCAGCAGCACGCACAACCGGGACAGGGAGGGCAATCAGCCCCAGCATTTT	CASSTHNRDREGNQPQHF
TRBD2	TRBJ2-1	TRBV7-3	.	TGTGCCAGCAGCTTACGGGGGGGGATCTACAATGAGCAGTTCTTC	CASSLRGGIYNEQFF
.	TRBJ2-3	TRBV29-1	.	TGCAGCGTGGACCGGGCCTCCACTTCCAATAAGGATACGCAGTATTTT	CSVDRASTSNKDTQYF
.	TRBJ1-5	TRBV20-1	many	TGCAGTGCTGTCCGGGGCCGGGCTCAGCCCCAGCATTTT	CSAVRGRAQPQHF
.	TRBJ2-5	TRBV20-1	many	TGCAGTGCTAGAGATGGAGGGGACCCACGTGAGACCCAGTACTTC	CSARDGGDPRETQYF
TRBD2	TRBJ2-7	TRBV20-1	.	TGCAGTGCTAGACCGGGGGGGGTCTCCTACGAGCAGTACTTC	CSARPGGVSYEQYF
.	TRBJ1-2	TRBV7-2	few	TGTGCCAGCAGCTTATTAGTCGCAGGGCCCCTCGGTGGCTACACCTTC	CASSLLVAGPLGGYTF
TRBD2	TRBJ2-7	TRBV3-1	few	TGTGCCAGCAGCCCCAGAGCGGGACTCTACGAGCAGTACTTC	CASSPRAGLYEQYF
.	TRBJ1-2	TRBV27	few	TGTGCCAGCAGTTTAGCCCCGGACATCTTAAAGCATGGCTACACCTTC	CASSLAPDILKHGYTF
.	TRBJ2-5	TRBV7-3	.	TGTGCCAGCAGCTTATCTAAATATGAGACCCAGTACTTC	CASSLSKYETQYF
TRBD1	TRBJ2-5	TRBV20-1	many	TGCAGTGCAGCCGGACAGGCCGAGACCCAGTACTTC	CSAAGQAETQYF
.	TRBJ2-5	TRBV10-3	few	TGTGCCATCAGGCCCGGGACTCTTACAGCGATTGGGGAGACCCAGTACTTC	CAIRPGTLTAIGETQYF
.	TRBJ2-3	TRBV5-5	few	TGTGCCAGCAGCTTCCAGGCGCTGGGGGATACGCAGTATTTT	CASSFQALGDTQYF
TRBD1	TRBJ2-5	TRBV4-1	.	TGCGCCAGCAGCCACCCCAGCCCGGACAGGGGGGAGACCCAGTACTTC	CASSHPSPDRGETQYF
.	TRBJ2-7	TRBV6-5	.	TGTGCCAGCAGTTACGCCCTCCTTGGGTATGGACAGTACTTC	CASSYALLGYGQYF
.	TRBJ2-7	TRBV4-1	.	TGCGCCAGCAGCCAAGATTACGCCAGGAATTCCTACGAGCAGTACTTC	CASSQDYARNSYEQYF
TRBD1	TRBJ2-7	TRBV28	.	TGTGCCAGCAGCAAATACAGGGGTCGCCTCGAGCAGTACTTC	CASSKYRGRLEQYF
TRBD2	TRBJ2-2	TRBV2	.	TGTGCCAGCTGTCTAGCGGGAGTCCCTGGCCGGGAGCTGTTTTTT	CASCLAGVPGRELFF
.	TRBJ1-6	TRBV2	many	TGTGCCAGCAAGGACAGAAGCTCCTATAATTCACCCCTCCACTTT	CASKDRSSYNSPLHF
.	TRBJ2-2	TRBV3-1	few	TGTGCCAGCAGCCTCAATGGGGCCACCGGGGAGCTGTTTTTT	CASSLNGATGELFF
.	TRBJ1-3	TRBV18	.	TGTGCCAGCTCATCCGACAGGGGAAACACCATATATTTT	CASSSDRGNTIYF
TRBD2	TRBJ2-1	TRBV11-2	few	TGTGCCAGCAACCTCCCCCGGGGGGGGCGGAACACCTACAATGAGCAGTTCTTC	CASNLPRGGRNTYNEQFF
.	TRBJ2-5	TRBV5-1	few	TGCGCCAGCACCTCCGGTAGGCTAGCTGGGGAGACCCAGTACTTC	CASTSGRLAGETQYF
TRBD2	TRBJ2-7	TRBV25-1	.	TGTGCCAGCAGTGATCCGGGACTAGCGGTCTACGAGCAGTACTTC	CASSDPGLAVYEQYF
.	TRBJ1-1	TRBV6-1	few	TGTGCCAGCAGTAGACGGGGCTCTCCGAACACTGAAGCTTTCTTT	CASSRRGSPNTEAFF
TRBD1	TRBJ2-7	TRBV3-1	.	TGTGCCAGCAGCCACAATGCACAGGGGGGAAGCTACGAGCAGTACTTC	CASSHNAQGGSYEQYF
TRBD2	TRBJ2-7	TRBV28	.	TGTGCCAGCAGTGTCCGGACTAGCGGGGTTTCTCAGTACTTC	CASSVRTSGVSQYF